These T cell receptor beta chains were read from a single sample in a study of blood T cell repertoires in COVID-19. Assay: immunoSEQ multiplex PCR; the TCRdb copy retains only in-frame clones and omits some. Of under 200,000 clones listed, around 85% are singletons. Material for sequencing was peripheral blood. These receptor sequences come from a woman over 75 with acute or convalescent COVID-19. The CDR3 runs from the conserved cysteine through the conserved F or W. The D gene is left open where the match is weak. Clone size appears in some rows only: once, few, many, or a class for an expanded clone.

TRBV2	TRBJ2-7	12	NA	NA	TGTGCCAGCAGTGAACAGAACTACGAGCAGTACTTC	CASSEQNYEQYF
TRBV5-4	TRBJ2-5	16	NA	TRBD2	TGTGCCAGCAGACTAGGCCTAGCGGGAGTAGGGGAGACCCAGTACTTC	CASRLGLAGVGETQYF
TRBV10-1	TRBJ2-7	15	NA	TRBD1	TGCGCCAGCAGTGAGGCGGGACAGGGCCCCTACGAGCAGTACTTC	CASSEAGQGPYEQYF
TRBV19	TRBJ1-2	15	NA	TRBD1	TGTGCCAGTAGCTTGACTCCGGGACAGGGTGCGGGCTACACCTTC	CASSLTPGQGAGYTF
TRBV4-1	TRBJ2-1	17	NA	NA	TGCGCCAGCAGCCAAGAGGGTAGGACAGAACGTAAGAATGAGCAGTTCTTC	CASSQEGRTERKNEQFF
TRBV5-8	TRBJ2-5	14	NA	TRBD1	TGTGCCAGCAGCGGGGACAGGGGGCGGGAGACCCAGTACTTC	CASSGDRGRETQYF
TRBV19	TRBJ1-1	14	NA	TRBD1	TGTGCCAGTAGTATCACCTCGACAGGGTTTGGAGCTTTCTTT	CASSITSTGFGAFF
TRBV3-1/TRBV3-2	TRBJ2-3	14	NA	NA	TGTGCCAGCAGCCCCACTAGAGCCACAGATACGCAGTATTTT	CASSPTRATDTQYF
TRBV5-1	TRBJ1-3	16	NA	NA	TGCGCCAGCAGCTTGGCGGGACACATCTCTGGAAACACCATATATTTT	CASSLAGHISGNTIYF
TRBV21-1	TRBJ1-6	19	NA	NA	TGTGCCAGCAGCAAATTGACGATAAAAACCGGGACAGATAATTCACCCCTCCACTTT	CASSKLTIKTGTDNSPLHF
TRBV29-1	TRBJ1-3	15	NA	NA	TGCAGCGTTGAGGGGGGGGCTATCTCTGGAAACACCATATATTTT	CSVEGGAISGNTIYF
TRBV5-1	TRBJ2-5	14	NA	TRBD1	TGCGCCAGCAGCTTGGGGACAGGGAAAGAGACCCAGTACTTC	CASSLGTGKETQYF
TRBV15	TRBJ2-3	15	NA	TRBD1	TGTGCCACCAGCCTAAGACAGGGTCGCACAGATACGCAGTATTTT	CATSLRQGRTDTQYF
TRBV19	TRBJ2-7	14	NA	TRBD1	TGTGCCAGTAGTGCCCGACAGGGCTCCTACGAGCAGTACTTC	CASSARQGSYEQYF
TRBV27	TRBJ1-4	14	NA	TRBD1	TGTGCCAGCGGTAGGACAGGTTCGGGTGAAAAACTGTTTTTT	CASGRTGSGEKLFF
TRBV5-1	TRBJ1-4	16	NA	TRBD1	TGCGCCAGCAGCTTGGCCCGCAGGGGGGCTAATGAAAAACTGTTTTTT	CASSLARRGANEKLFF
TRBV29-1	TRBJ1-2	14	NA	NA	TGCAGCGTTGAAATCACAGGGAATCGCTATGGCTACACCTTC	CSVEITGNRYGYTF
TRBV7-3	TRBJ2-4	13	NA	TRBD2	TGTGCCAGCAGCACTAGCGGGGGAGACATTCAGTACTTC	CASSTSGGDIQYF
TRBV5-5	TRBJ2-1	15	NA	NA	TGTGCCAGCAGCTTGATGGACTCCGCCTACAATGAGCAGTTCTTC	CASSLMDSAYNEQFF
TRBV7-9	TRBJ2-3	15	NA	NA	TGTGCCAGCAGCTTATCCGGGGGGCGTACAGATACGCAGTATTTT	CASSLSGGRTDTQYF
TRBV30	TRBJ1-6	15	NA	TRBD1	TGTGCCTGGAGTGTTCTGACAGGGGAACAATCACCCCTCCACTTT	CAWSVLTGEQSPLHF
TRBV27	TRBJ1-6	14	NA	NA	TGTGCCAGCAGTTTGGAGAGCCGTAATTCACCCCTCCACTTT	CASSLESRNSPLHF
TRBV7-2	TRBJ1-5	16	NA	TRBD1	TGTGCCAGCAGCTTGGACGGACAGGTTAGCAATCAGCCCCAGCATTTT	CASSLDGQVSNQPQHF
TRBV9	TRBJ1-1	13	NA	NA	TGTGCCAGCAGCGTCGCAGGGGCTGGTGAAGCTTTCTTT	CASSVAGAGEAFF
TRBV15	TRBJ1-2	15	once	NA	TGTGCCACCAGCAGACAATCTGGGCAGTTCTATGGCTACACCTTC	CATSRQSGQFYGYTF
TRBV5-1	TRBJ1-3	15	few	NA	TGCGCCAGCAGCTTGGAGAGTCTCTCTGGAAACACCATATATTTT	CASSLESLSGNTIYF
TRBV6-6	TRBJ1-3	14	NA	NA	TGTGCCAGCAGTTCTGGGACTTCCGGAAACACCATATATTTT	CASSSGTSGNTIYF
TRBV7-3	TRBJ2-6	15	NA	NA	TGTGCCAGCAGCCGACCTGGAGCTGGGGCCAACGTCCTGACTTTC	CASSRPGAGANVLTF
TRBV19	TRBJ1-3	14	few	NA	TGTGCCAGTAGCCCCCTGGCTTCTGGAAACACCATATATTTT	CASSPLASGNTIYF
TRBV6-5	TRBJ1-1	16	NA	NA	TGTGCCAGCAGTTACTCGCCTACAGGGTGGGGCACTGAAGCTTTCTTT	CASSYSPTGWGTEAFF
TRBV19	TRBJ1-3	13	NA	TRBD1	TGTGCCAGTTATGGACCAGTGGGACAGACTATATATTTT	CASYGPVGQTIYF
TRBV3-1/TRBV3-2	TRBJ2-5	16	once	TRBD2	TGTGCCAGCAGCCAAGGATCGGGGGGACTAGCGGTGACCCAGTACTTC	CASSQGSGGLAVTQYF
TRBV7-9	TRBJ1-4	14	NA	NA	TGTGCCAGCAGCTGGGGAGTTGCTGGGGAAAAACTGTTTTTT	CASSWGVAGEKLFF
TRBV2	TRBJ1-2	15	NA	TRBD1	TGTGCCAGCAGTCTCGGACAGGGCGAGGGCTATGGCTACACCTTC	CASSLGQGEGYGYTF
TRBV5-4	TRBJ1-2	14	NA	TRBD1	TGTGCCAGCAGCACCGCGGGGACAGTGTATGGCTACACCTTC	CASSTAGTVYGYTF
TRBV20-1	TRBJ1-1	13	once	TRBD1	TGCAGTGCTAGTCGGGGACAGGGAACTGAAGCTTTCTTT	CSASRGQGTEAFF
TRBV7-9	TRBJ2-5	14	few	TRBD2	TGTGCCAGCAGCCCTGGACTAGCGGAAGAGACCCAGTACTTC	CASSPGLAEETQYF
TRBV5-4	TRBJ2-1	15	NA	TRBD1	TGTGCCAGCAGAGAAGACAGGGCCTCCTACAATGAGCAGTTCTTC	CASREDRASYNEQFF
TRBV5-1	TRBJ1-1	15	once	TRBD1	TGCGCCAGCAGCTTGGCGACAGGGGAGAACACTGAAGCTTTCTTT	CASSLATGENTEAFF
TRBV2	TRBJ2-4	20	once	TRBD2	TGTGCCAGCAGCTCCCTTGGGACTAGCGGGAGGTCAGTAGCCAAAAACATTCAGTACTTC	CASSSLGTSGRSVAKNIQYF
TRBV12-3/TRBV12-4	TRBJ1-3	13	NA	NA	TGTGCCAGCACTATCGACTCTGGAAACACCATATATTTT	CASTIDSGNTIYF
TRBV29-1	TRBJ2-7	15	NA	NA	TGCAGCGCCCGGGGTAGGCAGGGGACCATCTACGAGCAGTACTTC	CSARGRQGTIYEQYF
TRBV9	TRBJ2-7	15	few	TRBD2	TGTGCCAGCAGCTTTGGACTAGCGGGAGCGGGCGAGCAGTACTTC	CASSFGLAGAGEQYF
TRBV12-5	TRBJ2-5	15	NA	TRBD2	TGTGCTAGTGGTGCAGGGGCGGGGGGCGGAGAGACCCAGTACTTC	CASGAGAGGGETQYF
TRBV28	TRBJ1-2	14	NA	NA	TGTGCCAGCAGAAGACCCGGACAGCCCTATGGCTACACCTTC	CASRRPGQPYGYTF
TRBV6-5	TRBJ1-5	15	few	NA	TGTGCCAGCAAGAGGGGGGGGTTTAGCAATCAGCCCCAGCATTTT	CASKRGGFSNQPQHF
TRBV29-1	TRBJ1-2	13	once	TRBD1	TGCAGCGTTGAAGTGACAGGGAGTGGGGGCTACACCTTC	CSVEVTGSGGYTF
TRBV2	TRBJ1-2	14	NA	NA	TGTGCCAGCAGTGAACGGCAGGGTGTATATGGCTACACCTTC	CASSERQGVYGYTF
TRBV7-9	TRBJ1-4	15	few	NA	TGTGCCAGCAGCTTCGACAGACCAACTAATGAAAAACTGTTTTTT	CASSFDRPTNEKLFF